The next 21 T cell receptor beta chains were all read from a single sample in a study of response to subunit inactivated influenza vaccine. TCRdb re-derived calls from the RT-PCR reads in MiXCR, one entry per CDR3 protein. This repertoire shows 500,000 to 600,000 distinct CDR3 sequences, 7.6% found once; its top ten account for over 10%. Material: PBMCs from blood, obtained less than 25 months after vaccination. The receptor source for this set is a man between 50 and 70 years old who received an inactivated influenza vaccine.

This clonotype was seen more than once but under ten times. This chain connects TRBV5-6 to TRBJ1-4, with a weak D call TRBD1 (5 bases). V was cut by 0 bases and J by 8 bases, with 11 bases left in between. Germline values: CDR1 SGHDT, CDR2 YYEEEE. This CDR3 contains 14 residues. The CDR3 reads CASSLAGGGEKLFF. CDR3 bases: TGTGCCAGCAGCTTGGCCGGGGGAGGGGAAAAACTGTTTTTT.

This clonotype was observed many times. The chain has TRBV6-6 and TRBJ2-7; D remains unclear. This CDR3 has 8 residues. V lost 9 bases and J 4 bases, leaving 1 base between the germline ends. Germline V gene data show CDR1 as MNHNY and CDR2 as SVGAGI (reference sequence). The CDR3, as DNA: TGTGCCAGTTACGAGCAGTACTTC. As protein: CASYEQYF.

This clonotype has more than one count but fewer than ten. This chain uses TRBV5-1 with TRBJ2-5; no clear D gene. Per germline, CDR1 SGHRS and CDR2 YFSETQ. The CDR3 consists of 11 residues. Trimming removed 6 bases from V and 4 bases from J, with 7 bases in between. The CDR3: CASKQLETQYF. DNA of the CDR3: TGCGCCAGCAAGCAGTTAGAGACCCAGTACTTC.

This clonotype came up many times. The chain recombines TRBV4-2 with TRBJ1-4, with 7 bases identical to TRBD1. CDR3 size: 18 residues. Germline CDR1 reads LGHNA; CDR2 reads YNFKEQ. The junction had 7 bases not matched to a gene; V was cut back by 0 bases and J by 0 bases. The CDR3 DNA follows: TGTGCCAGCAGCCAAGACGCGATAGGGGGCACAACTAATGAAAAACTGTTTTTT. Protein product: CASSQDAIGGTTNEKLFF.

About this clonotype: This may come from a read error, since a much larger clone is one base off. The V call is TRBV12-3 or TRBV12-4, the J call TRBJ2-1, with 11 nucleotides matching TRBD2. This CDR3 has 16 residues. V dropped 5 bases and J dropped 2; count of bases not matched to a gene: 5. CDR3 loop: CASSARGLAAYNEQFF. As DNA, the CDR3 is TGTGCCAGCAGTGCCCGGGGACTAGCGGCCTACAATGAGCAGTTCTTC.

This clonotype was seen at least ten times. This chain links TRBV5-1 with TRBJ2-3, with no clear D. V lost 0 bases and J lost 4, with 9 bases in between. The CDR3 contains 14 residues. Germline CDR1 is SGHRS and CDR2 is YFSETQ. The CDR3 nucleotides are TGCGCCAGCAGCTTGGAAAGGTCGGCAGATACGCAGTATTTT. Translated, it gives CASSLERSADTQYF.

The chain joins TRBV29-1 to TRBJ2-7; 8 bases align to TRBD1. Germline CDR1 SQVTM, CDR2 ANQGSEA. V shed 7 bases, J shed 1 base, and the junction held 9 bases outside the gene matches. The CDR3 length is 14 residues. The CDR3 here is CSASGTGLSYEQYF. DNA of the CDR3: TGCAGCGCCTCCGGGACAGGTCTATCCTACGAGCAGTACTTC.

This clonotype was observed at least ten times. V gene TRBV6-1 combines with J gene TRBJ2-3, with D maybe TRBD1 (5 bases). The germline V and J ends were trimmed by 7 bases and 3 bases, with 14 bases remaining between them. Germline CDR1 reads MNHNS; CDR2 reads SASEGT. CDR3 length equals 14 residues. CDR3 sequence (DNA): TGTGCCAGCACCGAATCAGGGCGAACAGATACGCAGTATTTT. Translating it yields CASTESGRTDTQYF.

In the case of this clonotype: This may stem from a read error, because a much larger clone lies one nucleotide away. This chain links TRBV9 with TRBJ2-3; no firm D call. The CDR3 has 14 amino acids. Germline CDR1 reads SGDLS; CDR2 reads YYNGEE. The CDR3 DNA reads TGTGCCAGCAGCGTAGGTTATGGATCAGATATGCAGTATTTT. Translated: CASSVGYGSDMQYF.

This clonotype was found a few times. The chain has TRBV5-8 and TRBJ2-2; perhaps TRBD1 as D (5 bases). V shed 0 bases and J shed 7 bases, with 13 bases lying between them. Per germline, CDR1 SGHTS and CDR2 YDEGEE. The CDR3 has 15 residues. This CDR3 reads CASSLEGRQGGELFF. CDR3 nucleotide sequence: TGTGCCAGCAGCTTGGAGGGTCGGCAGGGCGGGGAGCTGTTTTTT. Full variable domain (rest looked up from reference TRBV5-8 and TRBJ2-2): EAGVTQSPTHLIKTRGQQATLRCSPISGHTSVYWYQQALGLGLQFLLWYDEGEERNRGNFPPRFSGRQFPNYSSELNVNALELEDSALYLCASSLEGRQGGELFFGEGSRLTVL.

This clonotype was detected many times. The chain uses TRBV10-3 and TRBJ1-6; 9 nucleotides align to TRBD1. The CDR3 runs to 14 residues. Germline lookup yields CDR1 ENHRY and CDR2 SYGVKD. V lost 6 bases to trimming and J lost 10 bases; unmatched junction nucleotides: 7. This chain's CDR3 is CAISPGQGGSPLHF. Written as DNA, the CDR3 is TGTGCCATCAGCCCGGGACAGGGCGGCTCACCCCTCCACTTT.

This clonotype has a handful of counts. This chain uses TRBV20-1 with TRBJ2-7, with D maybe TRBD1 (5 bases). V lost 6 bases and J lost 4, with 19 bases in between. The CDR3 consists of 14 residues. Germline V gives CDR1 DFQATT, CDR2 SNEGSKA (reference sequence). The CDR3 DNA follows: TGCAGTGCGGAAGGCGGACATCTTCTTTACGAGCAGTACTTC. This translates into CSAEGGHLLYEQYF.

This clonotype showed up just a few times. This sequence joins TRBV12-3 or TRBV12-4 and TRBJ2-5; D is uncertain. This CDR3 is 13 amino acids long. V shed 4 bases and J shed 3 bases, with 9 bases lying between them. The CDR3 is CASSSRAEETQYF. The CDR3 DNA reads TGTGCCAGCAGTTCCCGGGCCGAAGAGACCCAGTACTTC.

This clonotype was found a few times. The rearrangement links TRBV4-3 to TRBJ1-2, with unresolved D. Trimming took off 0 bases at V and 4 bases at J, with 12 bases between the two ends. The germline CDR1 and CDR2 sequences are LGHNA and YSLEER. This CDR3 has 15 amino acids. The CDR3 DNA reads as TGCGCCAGCAGCCAAGATCGAGGCCGATCCTATGGCTACACCTTC. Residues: CASSQDRGRSYGYTF.

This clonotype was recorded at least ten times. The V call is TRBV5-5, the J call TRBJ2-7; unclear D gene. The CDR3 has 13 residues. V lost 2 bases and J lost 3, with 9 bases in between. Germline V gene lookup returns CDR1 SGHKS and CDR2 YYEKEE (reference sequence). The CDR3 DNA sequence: TGTGCCAGCAGCTTCGCAGAAATCTACGAGCAGTACTTC. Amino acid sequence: CASSFAEIYEQYF.

This chain's CDR3 is CASSFRAGGPPDTQYF. CDR3 nucleotide sequence: TGTGCCAGCAGCTTCAGGGCGGGGGGGCCCCCAGATACGCAGTATTTT. This chain links TRBV7-8 with TRBJ2-3, with TRBD2 matching 9 bases. The CDR3 totals 16 residues. Trimming removed 3 bases from V and 4 bases from J; junction bases left unmatched: 8. Looked up from germline, CDR1 is SGHVS and CDR2 is FQNEAQ.

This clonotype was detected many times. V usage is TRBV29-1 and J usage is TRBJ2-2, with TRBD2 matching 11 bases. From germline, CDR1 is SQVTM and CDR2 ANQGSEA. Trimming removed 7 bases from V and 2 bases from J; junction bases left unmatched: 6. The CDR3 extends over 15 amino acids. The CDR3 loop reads CSAITSGGNTGELFF. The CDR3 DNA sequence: TGCAGCGCCATAACTAGCGGGGGAAACACCGGGGAGCTGTTTTTT.

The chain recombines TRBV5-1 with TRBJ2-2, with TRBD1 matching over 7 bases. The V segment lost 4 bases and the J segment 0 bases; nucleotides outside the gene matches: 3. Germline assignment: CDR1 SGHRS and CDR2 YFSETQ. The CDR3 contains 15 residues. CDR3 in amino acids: CASSDRVSNTGELFF. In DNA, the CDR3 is TGCGCCAGCAGCGACAGGGTGTCGAACACCGGGGAGCTGTTTTTT.

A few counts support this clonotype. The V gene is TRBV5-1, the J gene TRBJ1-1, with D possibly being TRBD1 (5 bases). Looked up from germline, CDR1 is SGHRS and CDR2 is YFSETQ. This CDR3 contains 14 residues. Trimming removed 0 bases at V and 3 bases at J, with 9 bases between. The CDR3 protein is CASSLAGGDTEAFF. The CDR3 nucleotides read TGCGCCAGCAGCTTGGCCGGGGGAGACACTGAAGCTTTCTTT.

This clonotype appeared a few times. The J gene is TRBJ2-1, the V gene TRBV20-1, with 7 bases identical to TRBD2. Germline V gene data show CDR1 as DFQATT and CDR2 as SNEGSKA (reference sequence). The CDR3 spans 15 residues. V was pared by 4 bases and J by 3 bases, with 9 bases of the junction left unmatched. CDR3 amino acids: CSATPPQRGYNEQFF. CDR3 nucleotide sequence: TGCAGTGCTACGCCTCCCCAGCGGGGCTACAATGAGCAGTTCTTC.

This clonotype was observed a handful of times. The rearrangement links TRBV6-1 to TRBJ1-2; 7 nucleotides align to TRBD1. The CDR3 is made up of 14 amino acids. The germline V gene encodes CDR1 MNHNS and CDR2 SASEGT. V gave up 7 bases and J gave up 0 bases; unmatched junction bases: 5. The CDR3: CASNDRATNYGYTF. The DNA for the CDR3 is TGTGCCAGCAACGACAGGGCGACTAACTATGGCTACACCTTC.